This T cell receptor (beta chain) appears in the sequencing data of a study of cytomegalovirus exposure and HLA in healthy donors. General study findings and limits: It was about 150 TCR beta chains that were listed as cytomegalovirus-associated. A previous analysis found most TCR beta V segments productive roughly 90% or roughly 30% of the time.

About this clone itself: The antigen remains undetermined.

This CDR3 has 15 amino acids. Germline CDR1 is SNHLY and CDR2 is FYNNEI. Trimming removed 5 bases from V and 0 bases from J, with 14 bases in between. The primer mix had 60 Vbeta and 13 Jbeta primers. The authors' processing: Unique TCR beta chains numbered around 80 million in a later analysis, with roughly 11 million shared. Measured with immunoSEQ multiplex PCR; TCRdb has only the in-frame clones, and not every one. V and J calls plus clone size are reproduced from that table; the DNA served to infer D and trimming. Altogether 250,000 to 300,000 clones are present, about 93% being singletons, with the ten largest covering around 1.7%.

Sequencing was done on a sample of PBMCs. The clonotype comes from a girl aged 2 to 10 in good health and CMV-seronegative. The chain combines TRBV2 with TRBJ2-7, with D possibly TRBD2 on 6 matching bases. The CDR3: CASSMSREDSYEQYF. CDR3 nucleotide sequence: TGTGCCAGCAGTATGAGCAGGGAGGACTCCTACGAGCAGTACTTC.